This T cell receptor beta chain was documented in a study of blood T cell repertoires in COVID-19. Sequencing was performed with immunoSEQ multiplex PCR; in TCRdb, only in-frame clones are kept and a portion is missing. This table has a few hundred thousand clones, around 85% appearing once. Germline loops: CDR1 SGHVS, CDR2 FQNEAQ. V gave up 4 bases and J gave up 5 bases, with 18 bases separating them. This CDR3 region has 16 residues. Material: peripheral blood. The V call is TRBV7-8, the J call TRBJ2-1; D perhaps matches TRBD1 (6 bases). The TCR was taken from a human donor with COVID-19, enrolled during active disease. The donor label of this sample is uncertain. The CDR3 coding sequence is TGTGCCAGCAGCTACAGGACAGCTGCTTTTAACAATGAGCAGTTCTTC. Its protein is CASSYRTAAFNNEQFF.